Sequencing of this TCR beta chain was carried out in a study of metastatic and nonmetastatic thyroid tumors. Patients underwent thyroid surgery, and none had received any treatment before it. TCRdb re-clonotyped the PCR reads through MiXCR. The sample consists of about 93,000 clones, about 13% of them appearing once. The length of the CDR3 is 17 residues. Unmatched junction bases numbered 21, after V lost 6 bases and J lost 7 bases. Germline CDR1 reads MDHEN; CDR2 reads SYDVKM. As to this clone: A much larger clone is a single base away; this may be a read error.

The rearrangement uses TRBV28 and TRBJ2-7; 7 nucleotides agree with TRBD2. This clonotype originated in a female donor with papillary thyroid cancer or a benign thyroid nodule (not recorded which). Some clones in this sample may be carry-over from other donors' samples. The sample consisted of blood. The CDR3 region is CASRLGVVGGNEREQYF. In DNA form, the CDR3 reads TGTGCCAGCAGACTAGGGGTGGTGGGGGGGAACGAGAGGGAGCAGTACTTC.